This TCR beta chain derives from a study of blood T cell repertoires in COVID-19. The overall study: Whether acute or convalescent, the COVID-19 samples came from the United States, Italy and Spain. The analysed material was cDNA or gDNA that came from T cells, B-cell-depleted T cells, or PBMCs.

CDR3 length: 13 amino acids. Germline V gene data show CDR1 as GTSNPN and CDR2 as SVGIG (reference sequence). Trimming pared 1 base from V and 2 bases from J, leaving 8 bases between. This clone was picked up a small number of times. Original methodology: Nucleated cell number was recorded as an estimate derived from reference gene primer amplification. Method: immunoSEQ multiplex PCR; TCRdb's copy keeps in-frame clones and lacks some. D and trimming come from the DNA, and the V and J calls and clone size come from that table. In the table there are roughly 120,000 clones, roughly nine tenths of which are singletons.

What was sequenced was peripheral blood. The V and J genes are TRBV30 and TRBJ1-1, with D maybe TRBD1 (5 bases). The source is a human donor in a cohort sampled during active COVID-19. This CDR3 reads CAWSAGYNTEAFF. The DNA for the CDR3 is TGTGCCTGGAGTGCAGGGTACAACACTGAAGCTTTCTTT.